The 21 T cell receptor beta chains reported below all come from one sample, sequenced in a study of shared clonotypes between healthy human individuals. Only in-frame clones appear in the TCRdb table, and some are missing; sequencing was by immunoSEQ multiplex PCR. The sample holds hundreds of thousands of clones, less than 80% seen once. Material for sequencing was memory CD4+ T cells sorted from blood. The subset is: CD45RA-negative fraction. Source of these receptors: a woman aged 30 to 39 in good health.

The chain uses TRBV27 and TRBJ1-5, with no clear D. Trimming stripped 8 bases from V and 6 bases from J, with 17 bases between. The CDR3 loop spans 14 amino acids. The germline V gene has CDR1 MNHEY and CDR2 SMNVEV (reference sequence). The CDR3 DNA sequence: TGTGCCAGCGCCTTGATGGGCCGCGGTCAGCCCCAGCATTTT. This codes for CASALMGRGQPQHF.

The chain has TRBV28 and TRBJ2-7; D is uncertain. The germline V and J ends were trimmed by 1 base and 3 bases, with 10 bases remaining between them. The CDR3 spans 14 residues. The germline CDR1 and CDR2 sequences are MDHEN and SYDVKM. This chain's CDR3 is CASSLFLSFYEQYF. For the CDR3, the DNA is TGTGCCAGCAGTTTATTTCTATCCTTCTACGAGCAGTACTTC.

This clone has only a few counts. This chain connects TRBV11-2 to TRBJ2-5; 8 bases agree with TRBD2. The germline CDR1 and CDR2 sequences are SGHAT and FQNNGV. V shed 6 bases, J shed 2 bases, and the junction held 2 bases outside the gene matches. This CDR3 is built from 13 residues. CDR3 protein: CASRLAAQETQYF. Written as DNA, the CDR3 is TGTGCCAGCAGACTAGCGGCACAAGAGACCCAGTACTTC.

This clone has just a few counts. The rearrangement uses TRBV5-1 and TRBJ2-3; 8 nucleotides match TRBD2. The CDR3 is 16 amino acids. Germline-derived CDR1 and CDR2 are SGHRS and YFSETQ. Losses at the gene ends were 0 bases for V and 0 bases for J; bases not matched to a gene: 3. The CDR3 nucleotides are TGCGCCAGCAGCTTGGCAGTAGCGGGAAGCACAGATACGCAGTATTTT. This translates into CASSLAVAGSTDTQYF.

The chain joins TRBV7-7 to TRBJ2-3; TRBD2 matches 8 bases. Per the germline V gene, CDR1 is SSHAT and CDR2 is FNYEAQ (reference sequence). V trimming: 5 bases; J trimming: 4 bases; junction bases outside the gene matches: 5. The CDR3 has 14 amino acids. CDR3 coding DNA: TGTGCCAGCAGCCAAAGCGGGAGCGCAGATACGCAGTATTTT. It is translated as CASSQSGSADTQYF.

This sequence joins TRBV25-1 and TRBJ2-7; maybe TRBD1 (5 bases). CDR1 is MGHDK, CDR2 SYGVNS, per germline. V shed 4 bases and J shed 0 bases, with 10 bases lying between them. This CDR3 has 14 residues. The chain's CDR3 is CASSGADNSYEQYF. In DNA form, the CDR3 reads TGTGCCAGCAGTGGGGCGGACAACTCCTACGAGCAGTACTTC.

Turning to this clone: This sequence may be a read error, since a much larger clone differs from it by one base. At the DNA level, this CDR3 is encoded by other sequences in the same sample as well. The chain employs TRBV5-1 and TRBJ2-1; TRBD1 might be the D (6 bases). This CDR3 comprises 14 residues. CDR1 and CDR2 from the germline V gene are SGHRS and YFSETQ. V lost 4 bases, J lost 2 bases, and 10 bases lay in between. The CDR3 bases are TGCGCCAGCAGCCTGGACAGTACCTACAATGAGCAGTTCTTC. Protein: CASSLDSTYNEQFF.

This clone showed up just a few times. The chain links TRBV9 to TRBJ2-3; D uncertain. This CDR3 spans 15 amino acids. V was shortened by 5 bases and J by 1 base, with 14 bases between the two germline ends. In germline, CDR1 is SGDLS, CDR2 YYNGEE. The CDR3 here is CASSVGAYGTDTQYF. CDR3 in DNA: TGTGCCAGCAGTGTCGGTGCGTACGGCACAGATACGCAGTATTTT. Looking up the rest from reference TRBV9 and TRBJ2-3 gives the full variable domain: DSGVTQTPKHLITATGQRVTLRCSPRSGDLSVYWYQQSLDQGLQFLIQYYNGEERAKGNILERFSAQQFPDLHSELNLSSLELGDSALYFCASSVGAYGTDTQYFGPGTRLTVL.

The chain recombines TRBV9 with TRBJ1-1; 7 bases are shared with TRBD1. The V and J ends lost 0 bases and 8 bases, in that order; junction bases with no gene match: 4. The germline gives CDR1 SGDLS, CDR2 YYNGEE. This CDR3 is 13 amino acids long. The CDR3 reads CASSVGGTAEAFF. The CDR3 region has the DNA TGTGCCAGCAGCGTAGGGGGGACAGCCGAAGCTTTCTTT.

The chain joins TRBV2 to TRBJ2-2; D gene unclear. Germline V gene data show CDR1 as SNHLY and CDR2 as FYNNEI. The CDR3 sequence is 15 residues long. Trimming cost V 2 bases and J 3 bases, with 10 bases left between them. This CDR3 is CASSERPTHTGELFF. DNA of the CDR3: TGTGCCAGCAGTGAAAGGCCGACTCACACCGGGGAGCTGTTTTTT.

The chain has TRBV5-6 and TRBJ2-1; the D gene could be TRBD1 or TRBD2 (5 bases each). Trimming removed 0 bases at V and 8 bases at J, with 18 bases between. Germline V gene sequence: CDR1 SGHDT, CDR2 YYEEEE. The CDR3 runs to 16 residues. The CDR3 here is CASSLDGAGKGHEQFF. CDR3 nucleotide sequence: TGTGCCAGCAGCTTGGACGGGGCAGGGAAAGGCCATGAGCAGTTCTTC. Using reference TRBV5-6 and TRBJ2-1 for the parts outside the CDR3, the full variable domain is DAGVTQSPTHLIKTRGQQVTLRCSPKSGHDTVSWYQQALGQGPQFIFQYYEEEERQRGNFPDRFSGHQFPNYSSELNVNALLLGDSALYLCASSLDGAGKGHEQFFGPGTRLTVL.

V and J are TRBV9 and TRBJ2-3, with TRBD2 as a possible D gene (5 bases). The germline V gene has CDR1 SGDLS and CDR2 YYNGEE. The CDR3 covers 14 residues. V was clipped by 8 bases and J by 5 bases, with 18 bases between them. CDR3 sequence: CASSLGRVGDTQYF. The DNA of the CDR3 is TGTGCCAGTTCCCTCGGGCGGGTCGGAGATACGCAGTATTTT. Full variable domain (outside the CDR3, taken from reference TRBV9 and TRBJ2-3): DSGVTQTPKHLITATGQRVTLRCSPRSGDLSVYWYQQSLDQGLQFLIQYYNGEERAKGNILERFSAQQFPDLHSELNLSSLELGDSALYFCASSLGRVGDTQYFGPGTRLTVL.

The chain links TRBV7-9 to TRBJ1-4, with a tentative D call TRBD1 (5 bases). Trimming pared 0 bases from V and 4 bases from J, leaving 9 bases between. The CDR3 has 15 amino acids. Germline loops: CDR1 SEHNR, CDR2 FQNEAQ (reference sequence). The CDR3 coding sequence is TGTGCCAGCAGCTTAGCGCGGGGGTATAATGAAAAACTGTTTTTT. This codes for CASSLARGYNEKLFF.

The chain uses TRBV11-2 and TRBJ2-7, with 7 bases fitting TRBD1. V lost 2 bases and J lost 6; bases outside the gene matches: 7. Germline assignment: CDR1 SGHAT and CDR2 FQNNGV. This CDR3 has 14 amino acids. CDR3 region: CASSLSRTGVEQYF. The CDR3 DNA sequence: TGTGCCAGCAGCTTAAGCAGGACAGGTGTCGAGCAGTACTTC.

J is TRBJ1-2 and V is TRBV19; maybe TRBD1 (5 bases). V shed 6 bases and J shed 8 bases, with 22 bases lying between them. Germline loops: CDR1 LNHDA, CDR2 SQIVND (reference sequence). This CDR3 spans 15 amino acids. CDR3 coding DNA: TGTGCCAGTAGCCCGACCGGGACGGCACGAAGGGGCTACACCTTC. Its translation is CASSPTGTARRGYTF.

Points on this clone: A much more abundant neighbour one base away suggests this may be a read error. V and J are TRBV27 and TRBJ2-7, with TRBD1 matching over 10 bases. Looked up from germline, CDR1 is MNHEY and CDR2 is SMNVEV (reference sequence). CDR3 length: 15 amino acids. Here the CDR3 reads CASSPGQGLTYERYF. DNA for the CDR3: TGTGCCAGCAGTCCGGGACAGGGGCTGACCTACGAGCGGTACTTC.

The CDR3 region has the DNA TGTGCCAGCAGCTTGGGGTCTAGCTCCTACAATGAGCAGTTCTTC. Its translation: CASSLGSSSYNEQFF. The chain links TRBV11-2 to TRBJ2-1; D is unclear. V was trimmed by 3 bases and J by 0 bases, leaving 9 bases between them. The CDR3 covers 15 residues. Germline assignment: CDR1 SGHAT and CDR2 FQNNGV.

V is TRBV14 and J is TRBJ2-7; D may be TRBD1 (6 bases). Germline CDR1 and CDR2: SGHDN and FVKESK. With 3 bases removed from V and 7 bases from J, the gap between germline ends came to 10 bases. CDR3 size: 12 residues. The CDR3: CASSQSGVEQYF. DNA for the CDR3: TGTGCCAGCAGCCAGTCAGGGGTGGAGCAGTACTTC. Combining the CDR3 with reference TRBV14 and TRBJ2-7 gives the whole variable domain EAGVTQFPSHSVIEKGQTVTLRCDPISGHDNLYWYRRVMGKEIKFLLHFVKESKQDESGMPNNRFLAERTGGTYSTLKVQPAELEDSGVYFCASSQSGVEQYFGPGTRLTVT.

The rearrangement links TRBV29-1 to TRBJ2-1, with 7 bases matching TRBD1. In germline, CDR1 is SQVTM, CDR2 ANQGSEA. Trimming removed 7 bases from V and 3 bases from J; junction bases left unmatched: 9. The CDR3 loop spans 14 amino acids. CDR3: CSATGAGVYNEQFF. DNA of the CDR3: TGCAGCGCAACAGGGGCAGGAGTCTACAATGAGCAGTTCTTC.

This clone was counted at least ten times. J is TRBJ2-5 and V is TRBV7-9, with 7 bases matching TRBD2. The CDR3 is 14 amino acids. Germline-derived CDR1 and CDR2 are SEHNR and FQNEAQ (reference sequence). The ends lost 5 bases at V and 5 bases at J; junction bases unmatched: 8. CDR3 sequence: CASSTGLGRETQYF. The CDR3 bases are TGTGCCAGCAGCACTGGACTAGGTCGGGAGACCCAGTACTTC.

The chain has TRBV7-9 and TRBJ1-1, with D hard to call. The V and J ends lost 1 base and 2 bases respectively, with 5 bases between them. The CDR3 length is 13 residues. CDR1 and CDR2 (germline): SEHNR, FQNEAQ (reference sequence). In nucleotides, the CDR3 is TGTGCCAGCAGCTTAGGATCCAACACTGAAGCTTTCTTT. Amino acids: CASSLGSNTEAFF.